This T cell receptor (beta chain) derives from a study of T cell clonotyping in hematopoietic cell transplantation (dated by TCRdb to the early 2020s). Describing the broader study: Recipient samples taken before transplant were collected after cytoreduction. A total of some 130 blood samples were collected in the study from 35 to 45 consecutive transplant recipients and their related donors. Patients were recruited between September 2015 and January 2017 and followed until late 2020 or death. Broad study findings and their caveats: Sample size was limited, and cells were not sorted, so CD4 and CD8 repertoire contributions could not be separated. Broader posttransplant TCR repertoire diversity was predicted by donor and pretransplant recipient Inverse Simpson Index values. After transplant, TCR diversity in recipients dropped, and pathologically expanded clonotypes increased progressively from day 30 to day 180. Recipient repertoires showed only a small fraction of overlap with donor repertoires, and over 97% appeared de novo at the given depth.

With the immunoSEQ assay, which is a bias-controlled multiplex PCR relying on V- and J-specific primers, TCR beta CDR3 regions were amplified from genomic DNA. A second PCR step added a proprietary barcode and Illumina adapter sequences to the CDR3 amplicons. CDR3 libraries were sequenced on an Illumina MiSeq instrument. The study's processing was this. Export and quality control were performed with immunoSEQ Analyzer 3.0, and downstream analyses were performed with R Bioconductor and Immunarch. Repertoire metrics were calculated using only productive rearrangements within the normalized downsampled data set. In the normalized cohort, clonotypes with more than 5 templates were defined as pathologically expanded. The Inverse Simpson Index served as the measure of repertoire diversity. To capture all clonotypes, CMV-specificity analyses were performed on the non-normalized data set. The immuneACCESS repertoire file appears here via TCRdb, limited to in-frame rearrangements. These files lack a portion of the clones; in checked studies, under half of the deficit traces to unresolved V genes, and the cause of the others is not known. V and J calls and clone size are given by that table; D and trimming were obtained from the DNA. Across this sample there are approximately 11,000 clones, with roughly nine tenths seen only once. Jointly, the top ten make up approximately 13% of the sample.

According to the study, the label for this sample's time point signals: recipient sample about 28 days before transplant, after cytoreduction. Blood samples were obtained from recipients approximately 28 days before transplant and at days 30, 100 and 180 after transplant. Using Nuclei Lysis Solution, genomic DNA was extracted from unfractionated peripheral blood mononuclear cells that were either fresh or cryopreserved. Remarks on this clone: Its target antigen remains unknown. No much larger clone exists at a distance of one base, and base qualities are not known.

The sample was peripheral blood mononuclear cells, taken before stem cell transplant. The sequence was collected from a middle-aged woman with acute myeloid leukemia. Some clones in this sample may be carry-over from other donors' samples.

This receptor has the CDR3 CASRASGRAYEQYF. The DNA is TGTGCCAGCAGAGCTAGCGGGAGAGCGTACGAGCAGTACTTC. The chain was built from TRBV28 and TRBJ2-7; TRBD2 matches 10 bases in the middle. The CDR3 covers 14 residues, taking in both the cysteine and the phenylalanine. The DNA shown is the 42-base CDR3, in frame from base 1. Trimming accounts for 6 bases at V and 4 bases at J, while the number of junction bases matched to no gene is 6. The CDR1 and CDR2 encoded by the germline V gene are MDHEN and SYDVKM.